This passage covers 5 T cell receptor beta chains from one sample sequenced in a study of blood T cell repertoires in COVID-19. Sequencing used immunoSEQ multiplex PCR; TCRdb keeps in-frame clones, though not all of them. Of around 300,000 clones in the sample, approximately 91% were seen once. Sequenced material: peripheral blood. The receptors shown here come from a man aged 50-59 years with acute or convalescent COVID-19.

The V call is TRBV7-6, the J call TRBJ1-6; D may be TRBD1 (5 bases). Germline V gives CDR1 SGHVS, CDR2 FNYEAQ. V was trimmed by 1 base and J by 9 bases, leaving 16 bases between them. The CDR3 totals 16 residues. The CDR3 spells CASSLGYRGMGSPLHF. The CDR3, as DNA: TGTGCCAGCAGCTTAGGGTATCGGGGGATGGGTTCACCCCTCCACTTT.

This clone was seen once. This chain joins TRBV12-5 and TRBJ1-2, with 8 bases aligning to TRBD1. Germline CDR1 is LGHNT and CDR2 is FRNRAP. This CDR3 spans 14 amino acids. V was clipped by 5 bases and J by 6 bases; unmatched bases: 8. CDR3 residues: CASGPTGQGDGYTF. In DNA, the CDR3 is TGTGCTAGTGGTCCCACAGGACAGGGCGATGGCTACACCTTC. The full variable domain, rest sourced from reference TRBV12-5 and TRBJ1-2, is DARVTQTPRHKVTEMGQEVTMRCQPILGHNTVFWYRQTMMQGLELLAYFRNRAPLDDSGMPKDRFSAEMPDATLATLKIQPSEPRDSAVYFCASGPTGQGDGYTFGSGTRLTVV.

The chain joins TRBV6-1 to TRBJ1-1, with 8 bases aligning to TRBD1. Germline CDR1 MNHNS, CDR2 SASEGT. V was pared by 6 bases and J by 2 bases, with 5 bases of the junction left unmatched. The CDR3 contains 14 residues. CDR3 sequence (DNA): TGTGCCAGCAGCCCACAGGGGGGTAACACTGAAGCTTTCTTT. As protein: CASSPQGGNTEAFF.

The gene calls are TRBV19 and TRBJ2-2; a possible D gene is TRBD1 (5 bases). The germline V and J ends were trimmed by 3 bases and 5 bases, with 13 bases remaining between them. Germline CDR1 LNHDA, CDR2 SQIVND (reference sequence). The CDR3 contains 15 residues. The CDR3 sequence is CASSISGQVTGELFF. The CDR3, as DNA: TGTGCCAGTAGTATCTCCGGACAAGTTACCGGGGAGCTGTTTTTT.

V is TRBV12-3 or TRBV12-4 and J is TRBJ1-1, with 7 bases lining up with TRBD1. Trimming cost V 6 bases and J 7 bases; bases outside gene matches: 8. CDR3 size: 13 residues. The CDR3 is CASSLKGGGEAFF. The CDR3 DNA reads TGTGCCAGCAGCCTAAAAGGGGGCGGTGAAGCTTTCTTT.